The rows below give T cell receptor beta chains drawn from one sample of a study of T cell responses to AZD1222 COVID-19 vaccine. The protocol was immunoSEQ multiplex PCR, while the TCRdb copy is restricted to in-frame clones and leaves out a portion. The repertoire includes roughly 150,000 clones, roughly 90% of them detected once, and about 1.3% sits in the top ten. The sample here was peripheral blood, taken on day 0 of AZD1222 vaccination. Receptor source: an adult in good health. CDR3s include the opening cysteine and the closing phenylalanine or tryptophan. The order of the fields is D gene, J gene, clone size, V gene, CDR3 DNA, CDR3 protein. The D gene is left open where the match is weak. Not all rows give a size; the values are once, few, many and, for expanded clones, a class.

NA,TRBJ1-2,NA,TRBV5-1,TGCGCCAGCAGCTTCAATCAGGGGCCCGGCCCTAGTATTTTCTACACCTTC,CASSFNQGPGPSIFYTF
TRBD1,TRBJ1-2,NA,TRBV28,TGTGCCAGTAGGACAGGGGGCTATGGCTACACCTTC,CASRTGGYGYTF
TRBD2,TRBJ2-7,NA,TRBV28,TGTGCCAGCAGTAGCAGCGGGAGATCTATTTACGAGCAGTACTTC,CASSSSGRSIYEQYF
NA,TRBJ1-5,NA,TRBV30,TGTGCCTGGTCAACCAGTTATCGGAATCAGCCCCAGCATTTT,CAWSTSYRNQPQHF
NA,TRBJ1-2,NA,TRBV24-1,TGTGCCACCAGTGATTGGGGGGGCTACACCTTC,CATSDWGGYTF
TRBD1,TRBJ1-1,few,TRBV5-4,TGTGCCAGCAGCACTCCCGGGACAGCTGAAGCTTTCTTT,CASSTPGTAEAFF
TRBD1,TRBJ1-2,medium-sized,TRBV19,TGTGCCAGTAGTATAGAGGGACAGGGTAGATATGGCTACACCTTC,CASSIEGQGRYGYTF
TRBD2,TRBJ2-3,few,TRBV24-1,TGTGCCACCAGTGAGGCTAGCGGATTCACAGATACGCAGTATTTT,CATSEASGFTDTQYF
NA,TRBJ1-6,NA,TRBV27,TGTGCCAGCAAGCCCCTCCCAGGGGATTCACCCCTCCACTTT,CASKPLPGDSPLHF
NA,TRBJ2-3,NA,TRBV7-9,TGTGCCAGCAGCTTAGTAAGGGCGGAAAGCACAGATACGCAGTATTTT,CASSLVRAESTDTQYF
NA,TRBJ1-2,once,TRBV5-1,TGCGCCAGCAGCTTGGACAGGTTCGTTGACTATGGCTACACCTTC,CASSLDRFVDYGYTF
NA,TRBJ1-6,NA,TRBV12-3/TRBV12-4,TGTGCCAGCAGTTTAGAGAGTGATTCACCCCTCCACTTT,CASSLESDSPLHF
TRBD2,TRBJ2-7,NA,TRBV5-1,TGCGCCAGCAGCGTTACCGCTAGCGGCTACGAGCAGTACTTC,CASSVTASGYEQYF
NA,TRBJ1-4,NA,TRBV6-5,TGTGCCAGCAGCCTGGGGGGGATCAAAGAAAAACTGTTTTTT,CASSLGGIKEKLFF
NA,TRBJ1-3,NA,TRBV18,TGTGCCAGCTCACCCGATCAGCTTCGAGGCAACACCATATATTTT,CASSPDQLRGNTIYF
TRBD2,TRBJ2-7,few,TRBV28,TGTGCCAGCAGTTCATATGGACTAGCGGGAGGAAAAAACGAGCAGTACTTC,CASSSYGLAGGKNEQYF
NA,TRBJ2-3,NA,TRBV9,TGTGCCAGCAGCCCCTGGGCGGAATCCCACACAGATACGCAGTATTTT,CASSPWAESHTDTQYF
NA,TRBJ2-6,NA,TRBV6-4,TGTGCCAGCAGCCCCGACGGAGGAGGGCCCGCCTTGGGCCTGACTTTC,CASSPDGGGPALGLTF
NA,TRBJ2-3,NA,TRBV6-4,TGTGCCAGCAGTGCCACAGAAACAGATACGCAGTATTTT,CASSATETDTQYF
NA,TRBJ1-2,NA,TRBV6-1,TGTGCCAGCAGTGAAGCACAGTCGGGGGGCTGGTATGGCTACACCTTC,CASSEAQSGGWYGYTF
TRBD2,TRBJ2-5,NA,TRBV9,TGTGCCAGCAGCGAACTGGGACTAGCGGGACAAGAGACCCAGTACTTC,CASSELGLAGQETQYF
TRBD2,TRBJ2-7,NA,TRBV4-1,TGCGCCAGCAGCCAAGGAACTAGCGGGAGGCCAATCTCCTACGAGCAGTACTTC,CASSQGTSGRPISYEQYF
NA,TRBJ2-7,NA,TRBV4-2,TGTGCCAGCAGCCAATCTATGAACTACGAGCAGTACTTC,CASSQSMNYEQYF
NA,TRBJ2-7,NA,TRBV4-2,TGTGCCAGCAGCCAGGCTCATCGTCCCGAGCAGTACTTC,CASSQAHRPEQYF
TRBD1,TRBJ2-1,NA,TRBV11-1,TGTGCCAGCAGCTTAAATAGGGGGCACAATGAGCAGTTCTTC,CASSLNRGHNEQFF
NA,TRBJ1-5,once,TRBV10-2,TGCGCCAGCAGTGAGGGGGACACCTATCAGCCCCAGCATTTT,CASSEGDTYQPQHF
TRBD1,TRBJ1-1,NA,TRBV5-5,TGTGCCAGCAGCTTGACTGGGGCAGGGGGAACTGAAGCTTTCTTT,CASSLTGAGGTEAFF
TRBD1,TRBJ2-7,NA,TRBV19,TGTGCCAGTAGCCCGGGGACAGGTACCTACGAGCAGTACTTC,CASSPGTGTYEQYF
TRBD1,TRBJ1-6,NA,TRBV7-2,TGTGCCAGCAGCATTTCAGGGGGCGCCGATTCACCCCTCCACTTT,CASSISGGADSPLHF
NA,TRBJ2-1,NA,TRBV4-3,TGCGCCAGCAGCCCGGCGTTGGGCACCGATAGATCATACGAGCAGTTCTTC,CASSPALGTDRSYEQFF
NA,TRBJ1-1,NA,TRBV9,TGTGCCAGCAGCAGAGGGGAAAACATGAACACTGAAGCTTTCTTT,CASSRGENMNTEAFF
TRBD1,TRBJ1-5,NA,TRBV9,TGTGCCAGCAGCGTAGAAGGGGGCGCATGTGGCAATCAGCCCCAGCATTTT,CASSVEGGACGNQPQHF
NA,TRBJ2-7,NA,TRBV29-1,TGCAGCGTTGCGACTAGGGCTCCATACGAGCAGTACTTC,CSVATRAPYEQYF
TRBD2,TRBJ2-5,NA,TRBV7-2,TGTGCCAGCAGCCCCCCCGGGACTAGACGTGAGACCCAGTACTTC,CASSPPGTRRETQYF
NA,TRBJ1-2,NA,TRBV3-1/TRBV3-2,TGTGCCAGCAGCCAAGACTCACCGAGTCGAGGCTACACCTTC,CASSQDSPSRGYTF
NA,TRBJ2-7,NA,TRBV30,TGTGCCTGGAGTGTTGTAGGGTCCCTACCCTACGAGCAGTACTTC,CAWSVVGSLPYEQYF
TRBD1,TRBJ2-1,few,TRBV5-1,TGCGCCAGCAGCCCCGGACAGGGCCAAAGGTCCTACAATGAGCAGTTCTTC,CASSPGQGQRSYNEQFF
TRBD1,TRBJ2-1,NA,TRBV28,TGTGCCAGCAGAGGGACAGGGATCTCCTACAATGAGCAGTTCTTC,CASRGTGISYNEQFF
NA,TRBJ1-2,NA,TRBV19,TGTGCCAGTAGTCACCGGGACATCTATGGCTACACCTTC,CASSHRDIYGYTF
TRBD1,TRBJ1-5,NA,TRBV18,TGTGCCAGCTCACCGACAGGGGGCAGGGAGCCCCAGCATTTT,CASSPTGGREPQHF
TRBD2,TRBJ2-3,NA,TRBV7-9,TGTGCCAGCAGCCTCGTGTCGACTAGCGGGGGTACGCAGTATTTT,CASSLVSTSGGTQYF
NA,TRBJ2-1,NA,TRBV6-2/TRBV6-3,TGTGCCAGCAGCCTCCCCAGGGCTCCCGAGCAGTTCTTC,CASSLPRAPEQFF
TRBD2,TRBJ2-7,NA,TRBV7-9,TGTGCCAGCAGCTTAGACGAGGGACTAGCGAGCGAGCAGTACTTC,CASSLDEGLASEQYF
TRBD1,TRBJ2-7,NA,TRBV10-3,TGTGCCATCAGTGAAGGGACAGGACGACTCTACGAGCAGTACTTC,CAISEGTGRLYEQYF
NA,TRBJ1-1,NA,TRBV28,TGTGCCAGCAGTTCCTACCCCGGGGCTGAAGCTTTCTTT,CASSSYPGAEAFF
NA,TRBJ1-1,NA,TRBV9,TGTGCCAGCAGCGGTGGGTTAGGGGCTGTGGGTACTGAAGCTTTCTTT,CASSGGLGAVGTEAFF
NA,TRBJ2-1,NA,TRBV7-2,TGTGCCAGCAGCTTAGAGGTCGGGGGATCCAATGAGCAGTTCTTC,CASSLEVGGSNEQFF
NA,TRBJ1-6,NA,TRBV6-2/TRBV6-3,TGTGCCAGCAGTCAGACACGGGGTAATTCACCCCTCCACTTT,CASSQTRGNSPLHF